This record looks at one T cell receptor beta chain sequence and its context. Its antigen remains unidentified. The entry originates in a study of yellow fever vaccine responses in identical twins. TCRdb re-called the RT-PCR reads through MiXCR, storing one row per CDR3 protein. The data hold about 1,100 distinct CDR3 sequences, with roughly 78% observed a single time. Trimming removed 8 bases from V and 3 bases from J, with 7 bases in between. Germline V gene sequence: CDR1 WSHSY, CDR2 SAAADI. This CDR3 comprises 11 residues. Study-level points and caveats: Reports say the vaccine T cell response in twins looked partly convergent and partly personalized.

The receptor comes from a female donor who received the yellow fever vaccine. Source: T cells from blood (PBMCs), unsorted or a sorted subset (not recorded which), taken before or after yellow fever vaccination (not recorded which). J is TRBJ1-1 and V is TRBV10-2; a possible D gene is TRBD1 (5 bases). CDR3 DNA sequence: TGCGCCAGCGCCAGGGACACTGAAGCTTTCTTT. Residues: CASARDTEAFF.